A selection of T cell receptor beta chains follows, all from one sample in a study of blood T cell repertoires in COVID-19. Repertoires were generated with immunoSEQ multiplex PCR, while TCRdb's copy carries only in-frame clones and drops some. The table includes more than 110,000 clones, 65% to 85% detected once. Sequenced material: peripheral blood. The receptors come from an older woman with acute or convalescent COVID-19. The CDR3 runs from the conserved cysteine through the conserved F or W. A D gene is named only where the DNA matches it firmly. Clone size is shown for a subset of rows, as once, few, many or a class of expanded clone.

D gene	V gene	clone size	J gene	CDR3 DNA	CDR3 protein
-	TRBV30	-	TRBJ1-4	TGTGCCTGGAGTGTACAGGGCGAGGAAAAACTGTTTTTT	CAWSVQGEEKLFF
TRBD2	TRBV7-3	-	TRBJ2-1	TGTGCCAGCAGCTCCCAGCGGGAGAACGAGCAGTTCTTC	CASSSQRENEQFF
TRBD1	TRBV6-2/TRBV6-3	few	TRBJ1-5	TGTGCCAGCAGTTACCGACAGGGGACCAATCAGCCCCAGCATTTT	CASSYRQGTNQPQHF
-	TRBV7-9	-	TRBJ2-1	TGTGCCAGCAGCTTAGTCGCGGGACTCTTCAATGAGCAGTTCTTC	CASSLVAGLFNEQFF
TRBD2	TRBV7-3	once	TRBJ2-1	TGTGCCAGCAGCGCGGGACTAGCGGGTTCCTACAATGAGCAGTTCTTC	CASSAGLAGSYNEQFF
-	TRBV3-1/TRBV3-2	-	TRBJ2-5	TGTGCCAGCAGCCCACATGGGGCGGGGGAGACCCAGTACTTC	CASSPHGAGETQYF
-	TRBV30	-	TRBJ1-3	TGTGCCTGGAGTGGAGGGAACTCTGGAAACACCATATATTTT	CAWSGGNSGNTIYF
-	TRBV9	-	TRBJ2-6	TGTGCCAGCAGCGTTACAATCTCTGGGGCCAACGTCCTGACTTTC	CASSVTISGANVLTF
-	TRBV5-1	once	TRBJ2-1	TGCGCCAGCAGCTTTGAGATTTACAATGAGCAGTTCTTC	CASSFEIYNEQFF
-	TRBV30	-	TRBJ2-7	TGTGCCTGGACCAATGGCTACTCCTCTAGCTTTGGCGAGCAGTACTTC	CAWTNGYSSSFGEQYF
TRBD2	TRBV5-5	-	TRBJ2-7	TGTGCCAGCAGCCCGGGAGGTAGTCGCGAGCAGTACTTC	CASSPGGSREQYF
-	TRBV28	few	TRBJ1-6	TGTGCCAGCAGTTTTAAATGGTCGGGGAATTCACCCCTCCACTTT	CASSFKWSGNSPLHF
-	TRBV4-2	few	TRBJ1-2	TGTGCCAGCAGCCAAGATTCGGGGAGCTATGGCTACACCTTC	CASSQDSGSYGYTF